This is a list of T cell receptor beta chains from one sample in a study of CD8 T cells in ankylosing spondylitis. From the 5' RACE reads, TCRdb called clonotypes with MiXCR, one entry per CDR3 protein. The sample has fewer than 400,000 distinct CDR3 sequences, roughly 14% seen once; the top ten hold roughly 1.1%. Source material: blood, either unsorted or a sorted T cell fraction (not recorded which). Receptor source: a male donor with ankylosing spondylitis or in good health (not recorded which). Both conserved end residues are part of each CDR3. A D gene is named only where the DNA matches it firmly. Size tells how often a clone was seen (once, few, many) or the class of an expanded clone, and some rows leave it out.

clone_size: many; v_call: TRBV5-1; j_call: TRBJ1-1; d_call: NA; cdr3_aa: CASSLLQGNTEAFF
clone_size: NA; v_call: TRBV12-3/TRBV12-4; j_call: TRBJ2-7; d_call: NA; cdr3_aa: CASSLNREQYF
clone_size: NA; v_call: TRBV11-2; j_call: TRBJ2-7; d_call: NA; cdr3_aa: CASSLEPGRYEQYF
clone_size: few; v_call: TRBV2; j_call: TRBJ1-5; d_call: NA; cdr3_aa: CASSGPGGGQPQHF
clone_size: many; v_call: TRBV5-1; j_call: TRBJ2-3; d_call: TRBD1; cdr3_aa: CASRLGQGTDTQYF
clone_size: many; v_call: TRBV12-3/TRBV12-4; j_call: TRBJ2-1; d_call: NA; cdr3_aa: CASSLTEGGDEQFF
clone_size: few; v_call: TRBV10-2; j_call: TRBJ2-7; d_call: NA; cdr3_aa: CASTREKTYEQYF
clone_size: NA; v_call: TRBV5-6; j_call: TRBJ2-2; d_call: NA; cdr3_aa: CASSFLGNTGELFF
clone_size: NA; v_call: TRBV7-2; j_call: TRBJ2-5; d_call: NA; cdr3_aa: CASSLNMAGPGETQYF
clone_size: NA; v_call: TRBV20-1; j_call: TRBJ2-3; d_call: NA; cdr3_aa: CSVGVGDTQYF
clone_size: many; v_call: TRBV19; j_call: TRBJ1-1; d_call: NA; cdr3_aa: CASSMRRSEAFF
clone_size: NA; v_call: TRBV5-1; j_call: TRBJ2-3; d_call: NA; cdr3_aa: CASSLERRTDTQYF
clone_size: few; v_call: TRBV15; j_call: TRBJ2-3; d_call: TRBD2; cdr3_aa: CATSRGAGGRGTDTQYF
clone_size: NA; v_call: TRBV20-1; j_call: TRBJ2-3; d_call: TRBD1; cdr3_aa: CCAAQGDGTDTQYF
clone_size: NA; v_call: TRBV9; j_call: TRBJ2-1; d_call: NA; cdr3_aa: CASRKPGTQNNEQFF
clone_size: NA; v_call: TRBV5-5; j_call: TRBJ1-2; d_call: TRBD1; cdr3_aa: CASSDGQGKGYTF
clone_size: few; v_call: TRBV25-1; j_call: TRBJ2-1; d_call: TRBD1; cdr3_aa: CASSVLDRGTYNEQFF